This T cell receptor (beta chain) comes out of a study of early T cells in non-severe SARS-CoV-2 infection (TCRdb year 2021). For the study in its entirety: TCR sequencing used bulk RNA from unsorted whole blood, so alpha and beta chains could not be paired. Points the paper makes about the study in general: VDJdb matching was skewed toward anti-spike CD8 responses and likely underestimated virus-specific expansions by missing private and CD4 specificities.

Library preparation was by 5' RACE. For sequencing, a NextSeq 500 was employed. Unique molecular identifiers were attached to individual cDNA molecules in the TCR library protocol so that sequencing error and PCR bias could be corrected. Sequencing covered both TCR alpha and beta chains, and within each sample the abundances of alpha and beta sequences were tightly co-correlated. As for the authors' bioinformatics: Decombinator V4 was used to annotate TCR sequences for V gene, J gene and CDR3. Expanded TCRs were defined as changing significantly between any two time points under a Poisson model with p below 0.0001. TCR abundances were normalised to the total number of TCRs sequenced per sample and were expressed as counts per million. VDJdb, accessed on 1 November 2021, was searched for TCRs annotated for CMV, EBV and SARS-CoV-2, and TCRs annotated for more than one antigen were excluded. Through fastp at Q25 and MiXCR, TCRdb rebuilt clones from the public reads, retaining in-frame beta chains. Every CDR3 protein is listed once, alongside the most common genes and DNA of its rows. The V and J calls and clone size are TCRdb's, not the authors'. A total of 55,000 to 75,000 distinct CDR3 sequences appear in this sample, 8.5% to 9.5% of them only once. Of the sample, less than 1.5% is held by the ten largest clones.

A case-control design nested within a healthcare worker cohort in London, UK, was used, with weekly nasopharyngeal swab PCR tests and blood sampling performed. Between 23 and 31 March 2020, the week of the UK lockdown, healthcare workers were enrolled and then followed up weekly for as long as 16 weeks. This clonotype was counted between two and nine times. Its specific antigen is unknown. No quality values exist for individual bases; no much larger clone is one base distant. Material for sequencing was whole blood. The TCR originated in an adult who was a healthcare worker with PCR-confirmed SARS-CoV-2 infection or an uninfected control (not recorded which).

The CDR3 has the sequence CASTNMNTEAFF. The sequenced DNA is TGTGCCAGTACCAACATGAACACTGAAGCTTTCTTT. The V and J genes are TRBV19 and TRBJ1-1, with the identity of the D gene unclear. Trimming takes 7 bases from V and 0 bases from J, and the germline ends sit 6 bases apart. The CDR3 sequence holds 12 residues, the cysteine and phenylalanine included. The CDR3 DNA has 36 bases and is translated from base 1. CDR1 and CDR2 are drawn from the germline V gene (reference sequence): LNHDA, SQIVND.